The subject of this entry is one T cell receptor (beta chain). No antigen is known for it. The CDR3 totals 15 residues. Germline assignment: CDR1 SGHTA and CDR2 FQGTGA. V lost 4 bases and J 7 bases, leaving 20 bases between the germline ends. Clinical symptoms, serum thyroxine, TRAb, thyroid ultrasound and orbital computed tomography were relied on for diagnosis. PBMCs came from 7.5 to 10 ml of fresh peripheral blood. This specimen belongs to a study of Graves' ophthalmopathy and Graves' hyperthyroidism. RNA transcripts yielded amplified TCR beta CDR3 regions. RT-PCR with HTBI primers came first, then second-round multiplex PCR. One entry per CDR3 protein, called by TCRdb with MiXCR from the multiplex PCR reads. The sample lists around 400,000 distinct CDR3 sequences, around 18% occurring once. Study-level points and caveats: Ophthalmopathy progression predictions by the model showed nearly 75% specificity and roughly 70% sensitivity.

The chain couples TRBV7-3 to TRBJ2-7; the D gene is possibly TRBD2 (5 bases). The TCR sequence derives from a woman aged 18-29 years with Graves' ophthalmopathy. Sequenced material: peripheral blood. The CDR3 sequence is CASSSIPVGVGEQYF. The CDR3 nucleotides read TGTGCCAGCAGCTCGATTCCCGTCGGGGTAGGGGAGCAGTACTTC.